This entry lists 12 T cell receptor beta chains sequenced from one sample in a study of response to subunit inactivated influenza vaccine. TCRdb re-called the RT-PCR reads through MiXCR, storing one row per CDR3 protein. The sample has 530,000 or so distinct CDR3 sequences, approximately 12% seen once. The specimen comprised PBMCs from blood, sampled on the day of vaccination. These receptors came from a man aged 50-59 years who received an inactivated influenza vaccine.

The chain uses TRBV18 and TRBJ2-7, with D unresolved. The germline CDR1 and CDR2 sequences are KGHSH and LQKENI. Trimming took off 0 bases at V and 2 bases at J, with 5 bases between the two ends. CDR3 length: 13 amino acids. The CDR3 DNA reads as TGTGCCAGCTCACCACCGGATCCCTACGAGCAGTACTTC. This sequence encodes CASSPPDPYEQYF.

The table lists this clonotype with a few counts. The CDR3 reads CASRRTSGGADTQYF. The CDR3 region has the DNA TGTGCCAGCAGAAGGACTAGCGGGGGCGCAGATACGCAGTATTTT. The V and J genes are TRBV6-1 and TRBJ2-3, with 13 bases fitting TRBD2. Trimming cost V 6 bases and J 4 bases; bases outside gene matches: 4. Germline V gives CDR1 MNHNS, CDR2 SASEGT. This CDR3 has 15 amino acids.

The chain couples TRBV7-2 to TRBJ2-1; tentative D call: TRBD2 (5 bases). V was pared by 5 bases and J by 10 bases, with 21 bases between. The CDR3 sequence is 15 residues long. CDR1 and CDR2 from the germline V gene are SGHTA and FQGNSA. As DNA, the CDR3 is TGTGCCAGCAGCACCGTAGCGATTCCGGGTAAGGAGCAGTTCTTC. The encoded protein is CASSTVAIPGKEQFF.

CDR3: CAISANTLDTQYF. The CDR3 nucleotides read TGTGCCATCAGCGCCAATACCCTAGATACGCAGTATTTT. The V and J genes are TRBV10-3 and TRBJ2-3; D gene uncertain. Germline assignment: CDR1 ENHRY and CDR2 SYGVKD. This CDR3 has 13 residues. The V end was cut by 6 bases, the J end by 5 bases, with 12 bases between.

CDR3 loop: CASSPSPDSRMYEQFF. The DNA for the CDR3 is TGTGCCAGCAGCCCGTCCCCGGACAGCCGTATGTATGAGCAGTTCTTC. The genes are TRBV5-6 and TRBJ2-1; a weak D match, TRBD1 (6 bases). Germline V CDR1 and CDR2: SGHDT, YYEEEE. The CDR3 extends over 16 amino acids. Deletions cut 4 bases from V and 8 bases from J, with 22 bases between.

The chain combines TRBV6-4 with TRBJ2-6; no reliable D call. V dropped 4 bases and J dropped 2 bases, with 6 bases sitting between them. Per germline, CDR1 MRHNA and CDR2 SNTAGT. The CDR3 is 14 amino acids. CDR3 nucleotides: TGTGCCAGCAGTGTCCTACCTGGGGCCAACGTCCTGACTTTC. It specifies CASSVLPGANVLTF.

The V gene is TRBV20-1, the J gene TRBJ1-5; D not certain. The CDR3 runs 13 residues. The germline gives CDR1 DFQATT, CDR2 SNEGSKA (reference sequence). V lost 5 bases to trimming and J lost 7 bases, with 15 bases between them. CDR3 loop: CSAVWGLGQPQHF. CDR3 bases: TGCAGTGCTGTGTGGGGATTGGGGCAGCCCCAGCATTTT.

In this sample, this clonotype turned up a few times. The gene calls are TRBV7-2 and TRBJ2-3; D is unresolved. CDR1 and CDR2 (germline): SGHTA, FQGNSA. The CDR3 is 12 amino acids. Trimming shortened V by 5 bases and J by 3 bases, and 6 bases separated the two germline ends. Here the CDR3 DNA reads TGTGCCAGCAGCCGTATGACAGATACGCAGTATTTT. Protein sequence: CASSRMTDTQYF.

In its sample, this clonotype was seen a few times. DNA for the CDR3: TGTGCCAGCAGCCTCCGGGACAGGGCTGGGGAGCTGTTTTTT. Translating gives CASSLRDRAGELFF. The chain uses TRBV7-9 and TRBJ2-2, with 9 nucleotides matching TRBD1. There are 14 residues in the CDR3. Germline CDR1 is SEHNR and CDR2 is FQNEAQ (reference sequence). The V gene end was trimmed by 5 bases and the J gene end by 8 bases; junction bases not matched to a gene: 6.

The chain has TRBV19 and TRBJ1-3; 10 bases map to TRBD1. Germline trimming cut 8 bases from V and 4 bases from J; bases unmatched to any gene: 8. Germline loops: CDR1 LNHDA, CDR2 SQIVND (reference sequence). The CDR3 loop spans 15 amino acids. CDR3 DNA sequence: TGTGCCAGTCAACCGGGACAGGGGATCGGAAACACCATATATTTT. Translation gives CASQPGQGIGNTIYF.

The chain joins TRBV10-3 to TRBJ2-1; D call uncertain. The CDR3 has 11 residues. V lost 7 bases, J lost 2 bases, and 3 bases lay in between. Germline CDR1 ENHRY, CDR2 SYGVKD. The CDR3 DNA follows: TGTGCCATCATTGCCTACAATGAGCAGTTCTTC. Amino acid sequence: CAIIAYNEQFF.

This clonotype has only a few counts. The chain joins TRBV7-3 to TRBJ2-2; no clear D gene. Looked up from germline, CDR1 is SGHTA and CDR2 is FQGTGA. The CDR3 runs 16 residues. V lost 6 bases and J lost 0, with 14 bases in between. This chain's CDR3 is CASRRVSGPNTGELFF. CDR3 in DNA: TGTGCCAGCAGAAGGGTTTCCGGACCGAACACCGGGGAGCTGTTTTTT.